The T cell receptor (beta chain) under discussion was sequenced for a study of OX40 agonist ivuxolimab in advanced cancers. Turning to the study itself: It was permissible to have had prior anti-PD-1, anti-PD-L1 or anti-CTLA-4 therapy, and less than 45% had some. Regarding the study as a whole: With doses of 0.1 to 3.0 mg/kg, CD4+ and CD8+ blood T cells had undergone clonal expansion by week 6.

Germline V gene data show CDR1 as LNHNV and CDR2 as YYDKDF (reference sequence). The V gene end was trimmed by 2 bases and the J gene end by 4 bases; junction bases not matched to a gene: 7. This CDR3 is 15 amino acids long. As regards this clone: Its target is not known.

Profiling relied on immunoSEQ multiplex PCR, and the TCRdb table lists in-frame clones only, not all of them. The sample holds 60,000 to 80,000 clones, 75% to 85% seen once. Material: CD4+ or CD8+ T cells sorted from blood, obtained in a trial of the OX40 agonist ivuxolimab. This receptor was obtained from an adult with an advanced solid tumor such as melanoma, head and neck, liver or kidney cancer. J is TRBJ1-1 and V is TRBV15; 7 bases are a match to TRBD1. CDR3 nucleotide sequence: TGTGCCACCAGCAGAATGACAGGGAGGAGCACTGAAGCTTTCTTT. It is translated as CATSRMTGRSTEAFF.